Reported below is one T cell receptor beta chain. This record belongs to a study of radiotherapy plus CTLA-4 blockade in lung cancer. CDR1 and CDR2 (germline): SEHNR, FQNEAQ (reference sequence). V lost 0 bases to trimming and J lost 3 bases, with 8 bases between them. The CDR3 is made up of 14 amino acids. The repertoire was sequenced with immunoSEQ multiplex PCR; TCRdb's copy has only in-frame clones and lacks some. This sample yields some 110,000 clones, of which approximately 84% are seen a single time; approximately 4.7% belongs to the top ten. The rearrangement links TRBV7-9 to TRBJ1-1; weak D call: TRBD1 (6 bases). This sequence originates from a human donor with non-small cell lung cancer who had a partial response to radiotherapy plus ipilimumab. Sequencing was performed on peripheral blood, taken from a patient treated with radiotherapy plus ipilimumab. This chain's CDR3 is CASSLAGAYTEAFF. The CDR3 DNA reads TGTGCCAGCAGCTTAGCGGGGGCCTACACTGAAGCTTTCTTT.